This TCR beta chain came from a study of T-cell reconstitution after alpha-beta-depleted transplantation in children. This clonotype has more than one count but fewer than ten. Unique molecular identifiers were used to barcode this TCRbeta library. TCRdb re-derived calls from the PCR reads in MiXCR, one entry per CDR3 protein. The repertoire consists of almost 400,000 distinct CDR3 sequences, with approximately 20% occurring once and the leading ten covering about 3.8%. Trimming stripped 6 bases from V and 0 bases from J, with 13 bases between. The CDR3 has 15 residues. This chain uses TRBV12-3 or TRBV12-4 with TRBJ2-3; tentative D call: TRBD2 (6 bases). The source was PBMCs from the stem cell graft donor, collected from the stem cell graft. The clonotype was recovered from a human donor who donated a stem cell graft to a child with acute myeloid leukemia. Here the CDR3 DNA reads TGTGCCAGCAGGGGGACTCCTGATAGCACAGATACGCAGTATTTT. Its translation is CASRGTPDSTDTQYF.